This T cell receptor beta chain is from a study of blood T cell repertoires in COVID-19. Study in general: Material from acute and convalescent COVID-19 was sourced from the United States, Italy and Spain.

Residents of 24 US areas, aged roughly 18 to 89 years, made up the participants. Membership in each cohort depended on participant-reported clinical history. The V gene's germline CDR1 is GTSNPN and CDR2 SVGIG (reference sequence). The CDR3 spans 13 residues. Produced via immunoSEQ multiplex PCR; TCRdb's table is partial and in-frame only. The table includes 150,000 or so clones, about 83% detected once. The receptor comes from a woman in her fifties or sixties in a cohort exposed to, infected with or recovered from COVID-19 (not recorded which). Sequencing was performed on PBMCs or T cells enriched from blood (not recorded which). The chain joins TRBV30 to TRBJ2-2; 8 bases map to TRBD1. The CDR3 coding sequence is TGTGCTTCAGGGGGCGCGAACACCGGGGAGCTGTTTTTT. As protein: CASGGANTGELFF.